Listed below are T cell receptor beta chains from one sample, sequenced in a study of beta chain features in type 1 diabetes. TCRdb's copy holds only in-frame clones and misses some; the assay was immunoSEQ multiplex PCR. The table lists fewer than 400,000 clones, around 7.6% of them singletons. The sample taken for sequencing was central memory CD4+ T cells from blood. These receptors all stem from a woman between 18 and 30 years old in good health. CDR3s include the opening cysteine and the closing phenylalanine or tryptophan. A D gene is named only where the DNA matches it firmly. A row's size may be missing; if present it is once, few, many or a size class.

TGTGCCAGCAGCTTATTGTTGGGCAGAGATACGCAGTATTTT,CASSLLLGRDTQYF,TRBV11-2,-,TRBJ2-3,-
TGTGCCAGCAGCTTAGAAGGGGGGCTCAATCAGCCCCAGCATTTT,CASSLEGGLNQPQHF,TRBV7-9,few,TRBJ1-5,-
TGCGCCAGCAGGGGACAGGGCCTCTACGAGCAGTACTTC,CASRGQGLYEQYF,TRBV5-1,-,TRBJ2-7,TRBD1
TGTGCCAGCAAGAGCGACATGAACACTGAAGCTTTCTTT,CASKSDMNTEAFF,TRBV2,few,TRBJ1-1,-
TGTGCCAGCTCACCCGCAGCCGCCTACGAGCAGTACTTC,CASSPAAAYEQYF,TRBV18,-,TRBJ2-7,-
TGTGCCAGCAGCTTAGTGGTAGCGGGAGCCTACGAGCAGTACTTC,CASSLVVAGAYEQYF,TRBV7-2,many,TRBJ2-7,TRBD2
TGTGCCAGCAGCTTTTGGGGACAAGAGACCCAGTACTTC,CASSFWGQETQYF,TRBV7-2,-,TRBJ2-5,-
TGTGCCAGCAGCGGACAGTACAATGAGCAGTTCTTC,CASSGQYNEQFF,TRBV2,few,TRBJ2-1,-
TGTGCTAGCAGCCAAGTCTCCCGGGAGGGCCCCGAGCAGTACTTC,CASSQVSREGPEQYF,TRBV7-7,many,TRBJ2-7,TRBD2
TGTGCCAGCAGCCTTCACCGACTAGCGGGAGAGGGTGAGCAGTTCTTC,CASSLHRLAGEGEQFF,TRBV11-1,few,TRBJ2-1,TRBD2
TGTGCCAGCAGCGGACAGGTGGAGAGCTACGAGCAGTACTTC,CASSGQVESYEQYF,TRBV9,few,TRBJ2-7,-
TGCAGCGCCCGACAGGGCGGAATTGGCACAGATACGCAGTATTTT,CSARQGGIGTDTQYF,TRBV29-1,-,TRBJ2-3,TRBD1
TGTGCCAGCAGCTTTAACGCTATAGCTAACTATGGCTACACCTTC,CASSFNAIANYGYTF,TRBV11-2,-,TRBJ1-2,-
TGTGCTAGCAGCTCAAGAATAGGGCGGGAGCTGTTTTTT,CASSSRIGRELFF,TRBV7-7,-,TRBJ2-2,-
TGTGCCAGCAGTTTAGGACTAGCGGTTTCCTACGAGCAGTACTTC,CASSLGLAVSYEQYF,TRBV28,-,TRBJ2-7,TRBD2
TGTGCCAGCTCACCAGGGCAGGTCCCAGATACGCAGTATTTT,CASSPGQVPDTQYF,TRBV18,many,TRBJ2-3,-
TGTGCCAGCTCACCACAGGGATACAGCACAGATACGCAGTATTTT,CASSPQGYSTDTQYF,TRBV18,few,TRBJ2-3,-
TGTGCCAGCAGGACCACTTTAGAGGCTGGCGAGCAGTACTTC,CASRTTLEAGEQYF,TRBV6-6,few,TRBJ2-7,-
TGTGCCAGCAGAGGACTAGCAACAGATACGCAGTATTTT,CASRGLATDTQYF,TRBV28,few,TRBJ2-3,TRBD2
TGTGCCAGCAGCTTGGAACTTACAGGGCAACAAGCTTTCTTT,CASSLELTGQQAFF,TRBV5-4,few,TRBJ1-1,-
TGTGCCAGCAGTCCAAAAACCCAGGGTTTAAGGCATACGCAGTATTTT,CASSPKTQGLRHTQYF,TRBV2,few,TRBJ2-3,-
TGTGCCAGCAATCCCGAAGGGGGAGTACTTGGGCCAGATACGCAGTATTTT,CASNPEGGVLGPDTQYF,TRBV5-4,-,TRBJ2-3,-
TGTGCCAGCAGCCCCCGAGGAGACAGGGGCTATGGCTACACCTTC,CASSPRGDRGYGYTF,TRBV7-8,-,TRBJ1-2,TRBD1
TGTGCCAGCAGTGAAGCGGCAGGCATATATGGCTACACCTTC,CASSEAAGIYGYTF,TRBV2,-,TRBJ1-2,-
TGCGCCAGCAGCCAAGGGGGGATTGCCACCGGGGAGCTGTTTTTT,CASSQGGIATGELFF,TRBV4-3,-,TRBJ2-2,-
TGTGCCACCAGCAGAGACTATGTGCGGCGGTATAATGAAAAACTGTTTTTT,CATSRDYVRRYNEKLFF,TRBV15,-,TRBJ1-4,-
TGTGCCAGCAGTTCCGGCAGGGGGGATGAAAAACTGTTTTTT,CASSSGRGDEKLFF,TRBV25-1,few,TRBJ1-4,TRBD1
TGTGCCAGCAGTGCTCAAGCGGAGCAGTACTTC,CASSAQAEQYF,TRBV25-1,many,TRBJ2-7,-
TGTGCCAGCAACGACGGACAAGAGACCCAGTACTTC,CASNDGQETQYF,TRBV6-1,few,TRBJ2-5,-
TGTGCCAGCAGCTCCACCGGACAGGGGGCAGATACGCAGTATTTT,CASSSTGQGADTQYF,TRBV7-8,-,TRBJ2-3,TRBD1
TGTGCCAGCAGCTTAGCTGAGCCAGGGCTTAGCGAGCAGTACTTC,CASSLAEPGLSEQYF,TRBV7-8,-,TRBJ2-7,-
TGTGCCAGCAGCTTAAATGGGAGGCACGAGCAGTACTTC,CASSLNGRHEQYF,TRBV7-3,few,TRBJ2-7,-
TGTGCCAGCAGTGTTGGGCGCTCCTACGAGCAGTACTTC,CASSVGRSYEQYF,TRBV2,-,TRBJ2-7,-
TGCAGTGCTAGTAAGGGAAAGACCCAGTACTTC,CSASKGKTQYF,TRBV20-1,-,TRBJ2-5,-
TGTGCCAGCAGTTTTGGGGGTTCGAACACTGAAGCTTTCTTT,CASSFGGSNTEAFF,TRBV28,-,TRBJ1-1,-
TGTGCCAGCATTGGACAGGGCGGACTAGCGGGATTGTACGAGCAGTACTTC,CASIGQGGLAGLYEQYF,TRBV21-1,-,TRBJ2-7,-
TGTGCCAGCAGTAGCACTAGCGGGAACGGAGTCTTT,CASSSTSGNGVF,TRBV27,-,TRBJ2-3,TRBD2
TGCGCCAGCAGCCAGCAACCCGACTCCTACGAGCAGTACTTC,CASSQQPDSYEQYF,TRBV4-1,few,TRBJ2-7,-
TGCGCCAGCAAACGGGAGCCGGGTAACACTGAAGCTTTCTTT,CASKREPGNTEAFF,TRBV5-1,many,TRBJ1-1,-
TGTGCCAGCAAAAGGACAGGGGGCGCCGAGACCCAGTACTTC,CASKRTGGAETQYF,TRBV2,few,TRBJ2-5,TRBD1
TGTGCCAGCAGCGCATTCGGGGGCATTGAAGCTTTCTTT,CASSAFGGIEAFF,TRBV7-9,few,TRBJ1-1,-
TGTGCCAGCAGCCGCGGGACAGTCCAAGAGACCCAGTACTTC,CASSRGTVQETQYF,TRBV7-2,-,TRBJ2-5,-
TGTGCCAGCACTAGTCTAGCGTACAATGAGCAGTTCTTC,CASTSLAYNEQFF,TRBV6-6,many,TRBJ2-1,-
TGTGCCAGCAGTGAAACCCAGGGGGATACGCAGTATTTT,CASSETQGDTQYF,TRBV6-1,-,TRBJ2-3,-
TGTGCCAGCTCACAGACAGGGGACACTGAAGCTTTCTTT,CASSQTGDTEAFF,TRBV18,few,TRBJ1-1,TRBD1
TGTGCCAGCAGCCAAGTAGGTTTAAATGAGCAGTTCTTC,CASSQVGLNEQFF,TRBV4-2,-,TRBJ2-1,-
TGTGCCAGCAGCCCGATACCGGGCAGCGAGGAGACCCAGTACTTC,CASSPIPGSEETQYF,TRBV5-4,-,TRBJ2-5,-
TGCGCCAGCAGCCAAGCCCTTTCGGGGCTCAATGAAAAACTGTTTTTT,CASSQALSGLNEKLFF,TRBV4-3,few,TRBJ1-4,-
TGTGCCACCAGCAGGGATACAGGGCAACCCCAGCATTTT,CATSRDTGQPQHF,TRBV15,-,TRBJ1-5,-
TGTGCCAGCAGCTCTCTGTTCGGGACAGATACGCAGTATTTT,CASSSLFGTDTQYF,TRBV7-2,many,TRBJ2-3,-
TGTGCCATCAGTGAGCGGGGGGCGGGAGGGCCGAGGAATGAGCAGTTCTTC,CAISERGAGGPRNEQFF,TRBV10-3,few,TRBJ2-1,TRBD2
TGTGCCAGCAAGGTGGAAACCTACACCGGGGAGCTGTTTTTT,CASKVETYTGELFF,TRBV28,few,TRBJ2-2,-
TGCGGAAAGGCAGTCACAGATACGCAGTATTTT,CGKAVTDTQYF,TRBV20-1,few,TRBJ2-3,-
TGCGCCAGCAGCCAAGAATGGGCGCAGGGGAGCTACGAGCAGTACTTC,CASSQEWAQGSYEQYF,TRBV4-3,many,TRBJ2-7,-
TGTGCCAGTGGACTAGCGGGCACAGATACGCAGTATTTT,CASGLAGTDTQYF,TRBV19,few,TRBJ2-3,TRBD2
TGTGCCAGCAGCCCGACAGTATTCTATGAGCAGTTCTTC,CASSPTVFYEQFF,TRBV14,many,TRBJ2-1,-
TGTGCCAGCAGCTTGGGAGGACTAGCCGGCGAGCAGTACTTC,CASSLGGLAGEQYF,TRBV7-2,few,TRBJ2-7,TRBD2